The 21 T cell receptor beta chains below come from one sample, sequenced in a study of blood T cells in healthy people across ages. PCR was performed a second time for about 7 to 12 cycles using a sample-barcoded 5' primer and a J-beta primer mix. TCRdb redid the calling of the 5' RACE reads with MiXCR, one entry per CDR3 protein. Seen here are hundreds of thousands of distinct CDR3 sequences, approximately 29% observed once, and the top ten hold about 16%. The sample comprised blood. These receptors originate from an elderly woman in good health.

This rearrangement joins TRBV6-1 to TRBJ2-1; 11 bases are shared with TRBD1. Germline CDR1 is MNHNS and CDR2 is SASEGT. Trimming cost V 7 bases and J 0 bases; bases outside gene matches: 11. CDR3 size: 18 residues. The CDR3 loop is CASIPRGGTGGSYNEQFF. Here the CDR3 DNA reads TGTGCCAGCATTCCTAGGGGAGGGACAGGGGGCTCCTACAATGAGCAGTTCTTC.

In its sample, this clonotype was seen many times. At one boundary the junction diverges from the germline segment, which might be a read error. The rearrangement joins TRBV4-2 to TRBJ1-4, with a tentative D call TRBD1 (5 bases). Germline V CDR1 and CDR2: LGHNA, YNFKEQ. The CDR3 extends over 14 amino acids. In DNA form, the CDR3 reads TGTGCCAGCAGCCAAGTTGGGACTAACGAAAAACTGTTTTTT. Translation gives CASSQVGTNEKLFF.

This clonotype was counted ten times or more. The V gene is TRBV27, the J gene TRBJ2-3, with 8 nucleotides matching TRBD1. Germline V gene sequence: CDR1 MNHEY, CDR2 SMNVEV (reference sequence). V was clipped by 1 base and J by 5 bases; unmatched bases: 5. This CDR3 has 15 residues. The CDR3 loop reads CASSLFRGRVDTQYF. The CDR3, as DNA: TGTGCCAGCAGTTTATTCAGGGGGCGGGTAGATACGCAGTATTTT.

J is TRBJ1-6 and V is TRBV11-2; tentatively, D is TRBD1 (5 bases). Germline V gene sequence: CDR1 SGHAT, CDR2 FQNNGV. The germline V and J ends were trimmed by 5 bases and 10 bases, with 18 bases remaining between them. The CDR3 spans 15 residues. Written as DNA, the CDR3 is TGTGCCAGCAGCCGAGAACCGGGCCGGGGGTCACCCCTCCACTTT. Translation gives CASSREPGRGSPLHF.

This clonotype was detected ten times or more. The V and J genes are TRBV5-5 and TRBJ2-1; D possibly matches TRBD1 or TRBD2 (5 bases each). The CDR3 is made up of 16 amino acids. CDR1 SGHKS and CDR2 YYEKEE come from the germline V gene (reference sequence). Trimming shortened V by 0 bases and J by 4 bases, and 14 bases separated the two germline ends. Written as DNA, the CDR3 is TGTGCCAGCAGCTTGGTCGGGGCCGAGTCGTACAATGAGCAGTTCTTC. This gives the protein CASSLVGAESYNEQFF.

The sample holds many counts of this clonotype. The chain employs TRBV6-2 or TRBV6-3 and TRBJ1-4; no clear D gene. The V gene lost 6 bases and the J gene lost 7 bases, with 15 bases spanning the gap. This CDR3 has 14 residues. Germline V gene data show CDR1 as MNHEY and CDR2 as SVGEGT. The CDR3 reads CASRTAGNGEKLFF. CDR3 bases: TGTGCCAGCAGAACCGCTGGGAATGGTGAAAAACTGTTTTTT.

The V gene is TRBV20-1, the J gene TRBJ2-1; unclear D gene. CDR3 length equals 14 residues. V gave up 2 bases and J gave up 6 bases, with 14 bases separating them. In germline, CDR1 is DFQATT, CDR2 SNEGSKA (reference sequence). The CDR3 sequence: CSARPWNSGNEQFF. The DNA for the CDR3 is TGCAGTGCTAGACCCTGGAATTCCGGCAATGAGCAGTTCTTC.

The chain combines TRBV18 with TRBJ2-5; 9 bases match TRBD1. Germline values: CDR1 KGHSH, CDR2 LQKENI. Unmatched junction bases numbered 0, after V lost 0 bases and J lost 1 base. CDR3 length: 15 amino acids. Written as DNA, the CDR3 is TGTGCCAGCTCACCACCGGACAGGGGCCAAGAGACCCAGTACTTC. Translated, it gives CASSPPDRGQETQYF.

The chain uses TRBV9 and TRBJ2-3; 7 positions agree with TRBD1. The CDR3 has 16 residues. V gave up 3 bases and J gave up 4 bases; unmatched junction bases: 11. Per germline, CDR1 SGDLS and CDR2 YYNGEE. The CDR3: CASSGRQGSGADTQYF. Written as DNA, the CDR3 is TGTGCCAGCAGCGGGCGACAGGGTAGTGGCGCAGATACGCAGTATTTT.

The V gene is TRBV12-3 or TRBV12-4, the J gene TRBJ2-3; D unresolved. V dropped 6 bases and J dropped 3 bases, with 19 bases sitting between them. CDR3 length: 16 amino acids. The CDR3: CASSPRSCVRTDTQYF. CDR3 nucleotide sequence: TGTGCCAGCAGCCCAAGATCGTGCGTGAGAACAGATACGCAGTATTTT.

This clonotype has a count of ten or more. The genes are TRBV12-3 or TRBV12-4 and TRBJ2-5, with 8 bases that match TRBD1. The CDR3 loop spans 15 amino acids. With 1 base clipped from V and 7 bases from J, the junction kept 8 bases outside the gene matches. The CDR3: CASSLGGITGGTQYF. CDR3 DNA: TGTGCCAGCAGTTTAGGTGGAATAACAGGGGGGACCCAGTACTTC.

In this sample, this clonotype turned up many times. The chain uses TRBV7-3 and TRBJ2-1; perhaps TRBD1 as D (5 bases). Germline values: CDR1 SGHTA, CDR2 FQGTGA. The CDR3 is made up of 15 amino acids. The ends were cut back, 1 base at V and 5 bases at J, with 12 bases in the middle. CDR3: CASSLITGDHNEQFF. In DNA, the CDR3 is TGTGCCAGCAGCTTAATTACAGGCGACCACAATGAGCAGTTCTTC. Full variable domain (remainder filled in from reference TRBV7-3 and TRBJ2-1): GAGVSQTPSNKVTEKGKYVELRCDPISGHTALYWYRQSLGQGPEFLIYFQGTGAADDSGLPNDRFFAVRPEGSVSTLKIQRTERGDSAVYLCASSLITGDHNEQFFGPGTRLTVL.

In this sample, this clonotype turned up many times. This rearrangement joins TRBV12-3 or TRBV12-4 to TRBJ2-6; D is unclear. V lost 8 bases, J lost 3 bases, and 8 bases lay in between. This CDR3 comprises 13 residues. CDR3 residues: CASLKGGANVLTF. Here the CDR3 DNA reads TGTGCCAGCCTCAAGGGTGGGGCCAACGTCCTGACTTTC.

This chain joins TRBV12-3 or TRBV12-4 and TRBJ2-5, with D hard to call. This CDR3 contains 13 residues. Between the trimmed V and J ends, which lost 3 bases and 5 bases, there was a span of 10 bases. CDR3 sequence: CASSLKGWETQYF. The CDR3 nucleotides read TGTGCCAGCAGTTTGAAGGGCTGGGAGACCCAGTACTTC.

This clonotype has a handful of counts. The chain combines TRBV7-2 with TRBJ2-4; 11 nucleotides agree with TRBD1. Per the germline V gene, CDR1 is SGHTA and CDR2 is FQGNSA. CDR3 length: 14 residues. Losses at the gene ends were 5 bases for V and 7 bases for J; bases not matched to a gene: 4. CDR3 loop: CASSPGTGGNIQYF. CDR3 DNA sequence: TGTGCCAGCAGCCCGGGGACAGGGGGGAACATTCAGTACTTC.

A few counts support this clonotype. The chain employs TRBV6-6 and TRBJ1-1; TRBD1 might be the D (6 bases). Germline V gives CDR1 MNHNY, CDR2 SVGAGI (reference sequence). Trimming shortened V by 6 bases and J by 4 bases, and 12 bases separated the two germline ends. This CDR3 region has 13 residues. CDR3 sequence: CASSYQTGTEAFF. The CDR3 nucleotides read TGTGCCAGCAGCTACCAGACAGGCACTGAAGCTTTCTTT.

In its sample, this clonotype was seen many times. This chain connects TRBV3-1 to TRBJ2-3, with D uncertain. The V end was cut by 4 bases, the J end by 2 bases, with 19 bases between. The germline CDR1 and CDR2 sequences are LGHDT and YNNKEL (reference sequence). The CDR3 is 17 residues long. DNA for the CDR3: TGTGCCAGCAGCCGTATTTCCCGGCCAAACCCCACAGATACGCAGTATTTT. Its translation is CASSRISRPNPTDTQYF.

As DNA, the CDR3 is TGCGCCAGCAGTCCCAAAACCGGGACGGACACTGAAGCTTTCTTT. This codes for CASSPKTGTDTEAFF. The gene calls are TRBV5-1 and TRBJ1-1; possibly TRBD1 for D (5 bases). V gave up 5 bases and J gave up 3 bases, with 17 bases separating them. The CDR3 runs 15 residues. The germline gives CDR1 SGHRS, CDR2 YFSETQ.

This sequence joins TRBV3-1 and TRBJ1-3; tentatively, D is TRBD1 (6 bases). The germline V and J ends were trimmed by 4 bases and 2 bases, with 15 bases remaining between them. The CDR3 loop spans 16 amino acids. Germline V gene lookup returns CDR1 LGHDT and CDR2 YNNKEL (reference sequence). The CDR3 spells CASSRPHYRAGNTIYF. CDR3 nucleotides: TGTGCCAGCAGCCGTCCTCATTACAGGGCTGGAAACACCATATATTTT.

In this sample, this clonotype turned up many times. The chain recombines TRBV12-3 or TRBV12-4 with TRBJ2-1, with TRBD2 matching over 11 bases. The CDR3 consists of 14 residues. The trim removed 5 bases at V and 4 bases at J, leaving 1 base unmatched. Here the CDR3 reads CASSRLAGYNEQFF. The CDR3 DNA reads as TGTGCCAGCAGTCGACTAGCGGGGTACAATGAGCAGTTCTTC.

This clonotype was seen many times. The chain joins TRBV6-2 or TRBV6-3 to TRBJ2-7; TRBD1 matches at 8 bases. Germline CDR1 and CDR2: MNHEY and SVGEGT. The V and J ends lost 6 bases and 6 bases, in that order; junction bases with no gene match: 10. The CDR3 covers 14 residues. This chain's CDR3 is CASRHPGQAREQYF. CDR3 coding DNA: TGTGCCAGCAGACACCCGGGACAGGCACGCGAGCAGTACTTC.